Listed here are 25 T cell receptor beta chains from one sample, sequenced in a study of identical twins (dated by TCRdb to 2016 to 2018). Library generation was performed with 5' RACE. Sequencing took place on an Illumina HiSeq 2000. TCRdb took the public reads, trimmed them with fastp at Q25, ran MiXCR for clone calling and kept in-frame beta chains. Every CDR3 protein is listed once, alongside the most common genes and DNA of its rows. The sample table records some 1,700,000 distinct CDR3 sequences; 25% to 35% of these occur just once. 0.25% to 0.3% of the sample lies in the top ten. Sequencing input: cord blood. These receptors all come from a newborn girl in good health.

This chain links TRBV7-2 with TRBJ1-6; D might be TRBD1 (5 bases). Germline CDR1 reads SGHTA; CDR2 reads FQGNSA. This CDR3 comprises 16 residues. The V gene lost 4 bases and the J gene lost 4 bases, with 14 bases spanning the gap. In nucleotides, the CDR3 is TGTGCCAGCAGCTCCTCTGGGGGAGGTTATAATTCACCCCTCCACTTT. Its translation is CASSSSGGGYNSPLHF.

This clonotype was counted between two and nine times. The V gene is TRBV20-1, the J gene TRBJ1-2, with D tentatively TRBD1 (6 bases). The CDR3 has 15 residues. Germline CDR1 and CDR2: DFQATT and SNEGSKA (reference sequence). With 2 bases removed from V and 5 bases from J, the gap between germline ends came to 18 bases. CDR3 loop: CSARTDRLSGYGYTF. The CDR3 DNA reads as TGCAGTGCTAGAACCGACAGGCTCTCCGGGTATGGCTACACCTTC.

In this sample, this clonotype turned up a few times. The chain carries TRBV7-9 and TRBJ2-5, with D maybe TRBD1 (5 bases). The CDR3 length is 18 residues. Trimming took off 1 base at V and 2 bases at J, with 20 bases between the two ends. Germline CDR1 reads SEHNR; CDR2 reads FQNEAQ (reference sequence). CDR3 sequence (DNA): TGTGCCAGCAGCTTAGAGGGGAAAACCTCGACACTACAAGAGACCCAGTACTTC. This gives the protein CASSLEGKTSTLQETQYF.

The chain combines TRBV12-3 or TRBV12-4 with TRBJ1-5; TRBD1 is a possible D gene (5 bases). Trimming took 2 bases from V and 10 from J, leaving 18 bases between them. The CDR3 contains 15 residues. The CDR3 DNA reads TGTGCCAGCAGTTTACGCGGGACCTCCCCCATACCCCAGCATTTT. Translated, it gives CASSLRGTSPIPQHF.

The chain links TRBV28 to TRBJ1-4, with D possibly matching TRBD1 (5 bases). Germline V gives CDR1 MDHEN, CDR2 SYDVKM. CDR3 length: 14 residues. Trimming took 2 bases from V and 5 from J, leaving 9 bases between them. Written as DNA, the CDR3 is TGTGCCAGCAGTTTACCTCGACAGAATGAAAAACTGTTTTTT. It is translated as CASSLPRQNEKLFF. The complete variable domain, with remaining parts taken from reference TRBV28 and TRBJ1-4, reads DVKVTQSSRYLVKRTGEKVFLECVQDMDHENMFWYRQDPGLGLRLIYFSYDVKMKEKGDIPEGYSVSREKKERFSLILESASTNQTSMYLCASSLPRQNEKLFFGSGTQLSVL.

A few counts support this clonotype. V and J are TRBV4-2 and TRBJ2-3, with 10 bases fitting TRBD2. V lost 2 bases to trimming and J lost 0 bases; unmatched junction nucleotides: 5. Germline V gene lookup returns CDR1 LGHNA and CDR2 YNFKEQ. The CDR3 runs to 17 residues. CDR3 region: CASSQTGLAASTDTQYF. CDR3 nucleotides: TGTGCCAGCAGCCAAACAGGACTAGCGGCTAGCACAGATACGCAGTATTTT.

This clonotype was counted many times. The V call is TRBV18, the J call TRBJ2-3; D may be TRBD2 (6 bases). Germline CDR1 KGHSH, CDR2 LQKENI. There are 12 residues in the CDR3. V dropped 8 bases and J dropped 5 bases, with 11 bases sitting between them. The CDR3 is CASSPEGDTQYF. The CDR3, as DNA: TGTGCCAGCAGTCCGGAGGGAGATACGCAGTATTTT.

The CDR3 DNA is TGTGCCAGCAGGCGGGAGCCCCTCGAGCAGTACTTC. It specifies CASRREPLEQYF. The chain combines TRBV5-6 with TRBJ2-7, with 7 bases fitting TRBD2. The germline CDR1 and CDR2 sequences are SGHDT and YYEEEE. The CDR3 spans 12 residues. Trimming at V came to 5 bases and at J to 6 bases, leaving 5 bases not matched to a gene. Full variable domain (remainder filled in from reference TRBV5-6 and TRBJ2-7): DAGVTQSPTHLIKTRGQQVTLRCSPKSGHDTVSWYQQALGQGPQFIFQYYEEEERQRGNFPDRFSGHQFPNYSSELNVNALLLGDSALYLCASRREPLEQYFGPGTRLTVT.

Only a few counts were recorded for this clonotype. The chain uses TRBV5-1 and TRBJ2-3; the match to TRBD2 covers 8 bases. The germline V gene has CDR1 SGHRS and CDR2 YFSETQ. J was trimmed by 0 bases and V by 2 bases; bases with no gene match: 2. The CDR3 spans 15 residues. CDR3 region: CASSFSGESTDTQYF. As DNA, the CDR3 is TGCGCCAGCAGCTTTAGCGGGGAAAGCACAGATACGCAGTATTTT. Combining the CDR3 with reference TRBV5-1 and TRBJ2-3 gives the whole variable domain KAGVTQTPRYLIKTRGQQVTLSCSPISGHRSVSWYQQTPGQGLQFLFEYFSETQRNKGNFPGRFSGRQFSNSRSEMNVSTLELGDSALYLCASSFSGESTDTQYFGPGTRLTVL.

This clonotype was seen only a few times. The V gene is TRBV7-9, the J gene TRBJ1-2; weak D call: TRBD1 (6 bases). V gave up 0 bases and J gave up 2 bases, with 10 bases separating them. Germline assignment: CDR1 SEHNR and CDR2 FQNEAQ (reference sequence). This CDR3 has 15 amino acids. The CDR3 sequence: CASSLASGTNYGYTF. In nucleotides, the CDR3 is TGTGCCAGCAGCTTAGCCTCCGGGACAAACTATGGCTACACCTTC.

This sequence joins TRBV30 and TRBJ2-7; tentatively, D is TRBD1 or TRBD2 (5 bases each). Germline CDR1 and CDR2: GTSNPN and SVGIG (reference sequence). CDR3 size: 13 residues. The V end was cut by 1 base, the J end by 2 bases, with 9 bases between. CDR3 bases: TGTGCCTGGAGTGCCCGGGGCGCCTACGAGCAGTACTTC. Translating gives CAWSARGAYEQYF.

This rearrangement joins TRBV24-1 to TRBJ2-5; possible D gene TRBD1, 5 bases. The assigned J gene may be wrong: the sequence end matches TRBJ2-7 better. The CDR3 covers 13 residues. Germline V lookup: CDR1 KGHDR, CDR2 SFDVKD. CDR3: CATSDYQGYEQYF. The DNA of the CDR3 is TGTGCCACCAGTGATTACCAGGGATACGAGCAGTACTTC.

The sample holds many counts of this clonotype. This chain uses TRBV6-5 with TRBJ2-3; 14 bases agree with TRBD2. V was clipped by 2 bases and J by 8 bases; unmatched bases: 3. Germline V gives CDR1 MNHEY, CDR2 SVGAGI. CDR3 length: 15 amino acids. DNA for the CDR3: TGTGCCAGCAGTTACGATGGGACTAGCGGGGGTACGCAGTATTTT. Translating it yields CASSYDGTSGGTQYF.

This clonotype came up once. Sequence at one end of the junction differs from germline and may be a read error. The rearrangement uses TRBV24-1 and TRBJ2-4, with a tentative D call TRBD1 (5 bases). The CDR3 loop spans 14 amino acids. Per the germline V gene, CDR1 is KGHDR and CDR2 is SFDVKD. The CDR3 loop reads CATSDRVAKNIHYF. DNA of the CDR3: TGTGCCACCAGTGACAGGGTGGCCAAAAACATTCATTACTTC.

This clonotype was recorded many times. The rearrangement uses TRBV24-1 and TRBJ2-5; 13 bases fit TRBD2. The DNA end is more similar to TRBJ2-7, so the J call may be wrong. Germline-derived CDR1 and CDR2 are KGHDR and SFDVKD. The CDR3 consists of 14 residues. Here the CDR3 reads CATSDWTSGSEQYF. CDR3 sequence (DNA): TGTGCCACCAGTGATTGGACTAGCGGGAGCGAGCAGTACTTC.

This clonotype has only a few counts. The DNA for the CDR3 is TGTGCCAGCAGCTTAGCGTCTCGCTACACCTTC. The encoded protein is CASSLASRYTF. The chain recombines TRBV11-2 with TRBJ1-2; D gene uncertain. Germline V lookup: CDR1 SGHAT, CDR2 FQNNGV. The CDR3 is made up of 11 amino acids. V dropped 1 base and J dropped 9 bases, with 6 bases sitting between them.

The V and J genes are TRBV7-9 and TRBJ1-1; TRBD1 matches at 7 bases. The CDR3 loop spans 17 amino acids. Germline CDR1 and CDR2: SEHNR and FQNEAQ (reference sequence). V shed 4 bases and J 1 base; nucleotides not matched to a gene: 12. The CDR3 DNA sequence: TGTGCCAGCAGCTCCATCCAGGGGGGATTTAGGAACACTGAAGCTTTCTTT. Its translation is CASSSIQGGFRNTEAFF.

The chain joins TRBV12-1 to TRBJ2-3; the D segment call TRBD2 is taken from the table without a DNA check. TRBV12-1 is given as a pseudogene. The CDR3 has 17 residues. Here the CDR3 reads CASSFHPGLAGRGTQYF. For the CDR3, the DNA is TGTGCCAGCAGCTTCCACCCGGGACTAGCGGGAAGGGGAACGCAGTATTTT.

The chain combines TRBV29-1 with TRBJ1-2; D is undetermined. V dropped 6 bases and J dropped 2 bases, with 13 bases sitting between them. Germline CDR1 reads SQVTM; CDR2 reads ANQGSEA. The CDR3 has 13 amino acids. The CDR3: CSVTISRNYGYTF. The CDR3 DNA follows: TGCAGCGTCACCATCAGTAGAAACTATGGCTACACCTTC.

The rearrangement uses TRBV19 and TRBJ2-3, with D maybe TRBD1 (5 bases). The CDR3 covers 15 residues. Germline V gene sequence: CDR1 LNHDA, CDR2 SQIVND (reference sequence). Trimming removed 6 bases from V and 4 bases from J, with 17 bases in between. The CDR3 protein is CASRGALAKADTQYF. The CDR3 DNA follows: TGTGCCAGTAGAGGGGCCCTGGCAAAAGCAGATACGCAGTATTTT.

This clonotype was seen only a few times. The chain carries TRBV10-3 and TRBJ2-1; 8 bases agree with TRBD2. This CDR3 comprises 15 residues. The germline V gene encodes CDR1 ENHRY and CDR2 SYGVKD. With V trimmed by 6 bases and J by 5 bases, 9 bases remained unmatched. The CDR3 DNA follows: TGTGCCATCAGCCTTCCGGGACTAGGGGACAATGAGCAGTTCTTC. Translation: CAISLPGLGDNEQFF.

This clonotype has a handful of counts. For the CDR3, the DNA is TGCGCCAGCAGCTTGGCCTTGGGGGACTACGAGCAGTACTTC. Its protein is CASSLALGDYEQYF. The rearrangement joins TRBV5-1 to TRBJ2-4; D might be TRBD1 or TRBD2, each matching 5 bases. With the DNA end fitting TRBJ2-7 better, the J assignment may be wrong. The CDR3 is 14 amino acids. CDR1 and CDR2 (germline): SGHRS, YFSETQ.

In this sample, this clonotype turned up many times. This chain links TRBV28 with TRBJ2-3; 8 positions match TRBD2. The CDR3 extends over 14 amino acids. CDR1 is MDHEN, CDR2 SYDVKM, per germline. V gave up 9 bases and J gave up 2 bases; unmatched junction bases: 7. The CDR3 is CASERERDTDTQYF. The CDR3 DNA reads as TGTGCCAGTGAGCGGGAGAGGGACACAGATACGCAGTATTTT.

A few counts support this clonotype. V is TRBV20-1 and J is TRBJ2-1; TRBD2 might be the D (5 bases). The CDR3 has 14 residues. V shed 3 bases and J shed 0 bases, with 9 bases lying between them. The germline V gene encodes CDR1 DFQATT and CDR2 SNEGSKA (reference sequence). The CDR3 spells CSASWERSYNEQFF. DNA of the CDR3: TGCAGTGCTAGTTGGGAGCGCTCCTACAATGAGCAGTTCTTC.

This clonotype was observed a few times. The CDR3 DNA sequence: TGTGCCAGCACTCTCCCCCCCTCAGCGTACTACAATGAGCAGTTCTTC. Its protein product is CASTLPPSAYYNEQFF. The rearrangement links TRBV12-3 or TRBV12-4 to TRBJ2-1; D uncertain. This CDR3 is 16 amino acids long. Deletions cut 7 bases from V and 3 bases from J, with 19 bases between.